The entry below gives a single T cell receptor beta chain sequence along with its context. This specimen comes from a study of blood T cell repertoires in COVID-19. Clones were sequenced by immunoSEQ multiplex PCR, and TCRdb holds only the in-frame ones, with some missing. The sample carries more than 120,000 clones, approximately 90% recorded once. Sequencing was performed on peripheral blood. This clonotype was sampled from a human donor in a cohort sampled during active COVID-19.

The CDR3 region has the DNA TGTGCCAGCAGTGAAAACAGGGATTACAATGAGCAGTTCTTC. It is translated as CASSENRDYNEQFF. The chain uses TRBV2 and TRBJ2-1, with D possibly being TRBD1 (6 bases). The germline CDR1 and CDR2 sequences are SNHLY and FYNNEI. CDR3 length: 14 amino acids. The germline V and J ends were trimmed by 2 bases and 4 bases, with 9 bases remaining between them.